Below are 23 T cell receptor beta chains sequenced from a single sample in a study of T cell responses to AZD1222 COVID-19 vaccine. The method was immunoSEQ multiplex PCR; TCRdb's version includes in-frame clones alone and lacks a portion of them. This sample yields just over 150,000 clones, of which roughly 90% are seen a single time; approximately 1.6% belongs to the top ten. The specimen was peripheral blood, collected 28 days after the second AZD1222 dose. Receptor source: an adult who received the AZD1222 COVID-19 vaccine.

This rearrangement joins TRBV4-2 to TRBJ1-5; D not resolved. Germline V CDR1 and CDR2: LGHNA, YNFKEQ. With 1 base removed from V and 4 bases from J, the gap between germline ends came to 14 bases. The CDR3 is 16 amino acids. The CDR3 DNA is TGTGCCAGCAGCCAAGTCAACGATTTGGTAAATCAGCCCCAGCATTTT. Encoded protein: CASSQVNDLVNQPQHF.

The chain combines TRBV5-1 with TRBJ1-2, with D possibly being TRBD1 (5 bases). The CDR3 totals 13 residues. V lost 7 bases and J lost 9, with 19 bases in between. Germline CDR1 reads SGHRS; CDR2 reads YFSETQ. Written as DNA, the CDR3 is TGCGCCAGCCACGACGGGGCAGCCGAGAGCTACACCTTC. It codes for CASHDGAAESYTF.

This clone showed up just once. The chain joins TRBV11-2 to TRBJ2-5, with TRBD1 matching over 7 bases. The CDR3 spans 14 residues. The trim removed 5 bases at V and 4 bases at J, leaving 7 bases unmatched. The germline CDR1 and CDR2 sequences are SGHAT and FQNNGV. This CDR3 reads CASSRSGQVETQYF. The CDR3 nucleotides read TGTGCCAGCAGCCGGAGCGGACAGGTAGAGACCCAGTACTTC.

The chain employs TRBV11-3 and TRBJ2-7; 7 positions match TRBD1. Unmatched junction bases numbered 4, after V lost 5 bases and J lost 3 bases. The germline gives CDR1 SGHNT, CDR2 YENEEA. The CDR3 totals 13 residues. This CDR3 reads CASSPGDSYEQYF. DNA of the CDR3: TGTGCCAGCAGCCCCGGGGACAGCTACGAGCAGTACTTC.

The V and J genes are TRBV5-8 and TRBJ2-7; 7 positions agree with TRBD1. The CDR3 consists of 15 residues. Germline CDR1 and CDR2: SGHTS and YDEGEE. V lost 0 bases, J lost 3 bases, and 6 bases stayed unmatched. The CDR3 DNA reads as TGTGCCAGCAGCTTGGGGACAGGCCTTTTCTACGAGCAGTACTTC. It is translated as CASSLGTGLFYEQYF.

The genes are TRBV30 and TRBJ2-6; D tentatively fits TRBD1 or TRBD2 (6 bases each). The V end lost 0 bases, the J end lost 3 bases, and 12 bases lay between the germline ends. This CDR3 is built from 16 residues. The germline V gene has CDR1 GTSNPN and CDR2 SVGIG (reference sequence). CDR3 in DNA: TGTGCCTGGAGTGTACTCGGGGGCGGTGGGGCCAACGTCCTGACTTTC. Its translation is CAWSVLGGGGANVLTF.

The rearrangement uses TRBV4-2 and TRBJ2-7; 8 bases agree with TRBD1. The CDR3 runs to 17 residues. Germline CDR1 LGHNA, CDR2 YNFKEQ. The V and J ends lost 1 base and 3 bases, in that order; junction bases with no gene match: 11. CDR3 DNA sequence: TGTGCCAGCAGCCAAGCCTACGGACAGGGCAACCTCTACGAGCAGTACTTC. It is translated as CASSQAYGQGNLYEQYF.

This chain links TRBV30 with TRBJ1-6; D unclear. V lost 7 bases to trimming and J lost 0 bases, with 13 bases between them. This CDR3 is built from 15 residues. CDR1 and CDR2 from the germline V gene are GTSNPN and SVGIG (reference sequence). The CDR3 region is CASAKGNSYNSPLHF. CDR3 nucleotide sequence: TGTGCCTCCGCAAAAGGGAACTCCTATAATTCACCCCTCCACTTT.

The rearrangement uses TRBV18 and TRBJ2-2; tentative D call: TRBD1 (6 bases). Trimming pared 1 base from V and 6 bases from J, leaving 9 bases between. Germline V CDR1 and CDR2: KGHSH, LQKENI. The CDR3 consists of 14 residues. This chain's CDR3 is CASSPLQGSGELFF. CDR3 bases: TGTGCCAGCTCACCACTACAGGGATCCGGGGAGCTGTTTTTT.

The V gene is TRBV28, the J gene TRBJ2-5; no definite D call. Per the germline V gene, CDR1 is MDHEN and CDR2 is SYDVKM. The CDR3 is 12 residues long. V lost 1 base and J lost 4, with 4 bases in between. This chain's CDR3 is CASSLFGETQYF. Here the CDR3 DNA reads TGTGCCAGCAGTTTATTTGGAGAGACCCAGTACTTC.

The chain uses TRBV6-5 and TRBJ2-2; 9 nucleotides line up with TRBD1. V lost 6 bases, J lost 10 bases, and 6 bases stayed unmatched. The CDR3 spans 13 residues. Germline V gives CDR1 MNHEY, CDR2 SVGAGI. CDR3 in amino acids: CASRQQGAQELFF. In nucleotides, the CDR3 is TGTGCCAGCAGACAACAGGGGGCGCAGGAGCTGTTTTTT.

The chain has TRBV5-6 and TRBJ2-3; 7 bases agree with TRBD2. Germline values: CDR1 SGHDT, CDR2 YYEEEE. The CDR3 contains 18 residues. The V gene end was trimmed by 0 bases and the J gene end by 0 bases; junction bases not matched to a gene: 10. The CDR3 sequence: CASSLDGEGPWSTDTQYF. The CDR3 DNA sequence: TGTGCCAGCAGCTTGGATGGGGAGGGGCCTTGGAGCACAGATACGCAGTATTTT.

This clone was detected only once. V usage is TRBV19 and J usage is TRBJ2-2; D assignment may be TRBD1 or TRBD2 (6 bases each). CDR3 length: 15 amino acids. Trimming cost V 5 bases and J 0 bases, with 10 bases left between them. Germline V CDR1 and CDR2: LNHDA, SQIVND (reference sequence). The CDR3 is CASSPGAPNTGELFF. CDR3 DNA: TGTGCCAGTAGTCCGGGGGCGCCGAACACCGGGGAGCTGTTTTTT. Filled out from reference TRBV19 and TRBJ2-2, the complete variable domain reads DGGITQSPKYLFRKEGQNVTLSCEQNLNHDAMYWYRQDPGQGLRLIYYSQIVNDFQKGDIAEGYSVSREKKESFPLTVTSAQKNPTAFYLCASSPGAPNTGELFFGEGSRLTVL.

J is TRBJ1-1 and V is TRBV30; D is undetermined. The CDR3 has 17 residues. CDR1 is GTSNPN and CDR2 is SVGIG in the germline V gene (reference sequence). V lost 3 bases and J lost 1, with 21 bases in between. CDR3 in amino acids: CAWSPSQRVLRNTEAFF. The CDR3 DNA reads TGTGCCTGGAGCCCGTCACAGAGGGTGTTGCGGAACACTGAAGCTTTCTTT.

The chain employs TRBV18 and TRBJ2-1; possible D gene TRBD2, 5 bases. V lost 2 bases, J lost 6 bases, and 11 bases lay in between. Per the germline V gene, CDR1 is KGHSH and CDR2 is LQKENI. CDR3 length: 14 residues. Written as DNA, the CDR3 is TGTGCCAGCTCACCAAACGAGGGATCCAATGAGCAGTTCTTC. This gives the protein CASSPNEGSNEQFF. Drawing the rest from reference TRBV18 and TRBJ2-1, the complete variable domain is NAGVMQNPRHLVRRRGQEARLRCSPMKGHSHVYWYRQLPEEGLKFMVYLQKENIIDESGMPKERFSAEFPKEGPSILRIQQVVRGDSAAYFCASSPNEGSNEQFFGPGTRLTVL.

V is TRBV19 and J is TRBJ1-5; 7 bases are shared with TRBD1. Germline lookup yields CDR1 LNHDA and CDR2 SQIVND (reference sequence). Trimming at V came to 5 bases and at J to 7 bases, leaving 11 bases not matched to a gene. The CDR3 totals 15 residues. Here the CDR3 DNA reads TGTGCCAGTAGTCCCCAAGGGGGCGCGGGGCAGCCCCAGCATTTT. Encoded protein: CASSPQGGAGQPQHF. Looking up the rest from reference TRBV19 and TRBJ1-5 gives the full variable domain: DGGITQSPKYLFRKEGQNVTLSCEQNLNHDAMYWYRQDPGQGLRLIYYSQIVNDFQKGDIAEGYSVSREKKESFPLTVTSAQKNPTAFYLCASSPQGGAGQPQHFGDGTRLSIL.

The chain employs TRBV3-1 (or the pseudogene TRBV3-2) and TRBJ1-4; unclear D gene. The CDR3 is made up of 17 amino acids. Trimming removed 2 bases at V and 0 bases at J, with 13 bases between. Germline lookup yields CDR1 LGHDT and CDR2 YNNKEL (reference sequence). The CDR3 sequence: CASSQPDTYATNEKLFF. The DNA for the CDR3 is TGTGCCAGCAGCCAACCAGATACCTATGCAACTAATGAAAAACTGTTTTTT.

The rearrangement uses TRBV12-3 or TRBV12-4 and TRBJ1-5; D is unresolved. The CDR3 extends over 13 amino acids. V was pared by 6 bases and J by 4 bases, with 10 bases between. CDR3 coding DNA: TGTGCCAGCAGCCTTCCCAGAAATCAGCCCCAGCATTTT. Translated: CASSLPRNQPQHF.

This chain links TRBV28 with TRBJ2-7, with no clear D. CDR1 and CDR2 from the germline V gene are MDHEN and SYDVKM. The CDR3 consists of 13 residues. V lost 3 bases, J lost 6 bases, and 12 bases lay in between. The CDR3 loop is CASSFYDGLEQYF. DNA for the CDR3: TGTGCCAGCAGTTTCTACGACGGCCTCGAGCAGTACTTC.

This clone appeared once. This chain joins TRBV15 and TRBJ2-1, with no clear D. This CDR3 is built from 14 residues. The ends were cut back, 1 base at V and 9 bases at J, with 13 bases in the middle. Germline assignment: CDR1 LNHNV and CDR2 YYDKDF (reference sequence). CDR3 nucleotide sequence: TGTGCCACCAGCAGAGCTGCGGAGTCCGTTGAGCAGTTCTTC. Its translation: CATSRAAESVEQFF. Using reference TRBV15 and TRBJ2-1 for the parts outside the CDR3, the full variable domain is DAMVIQNPRYQVTQFGKPVTLSCSQTLNHNVMYWYQQKSSQAPKLLFHYYDKDFNNEADTPDNFQSRRPNTSFCFLDIRSPGLGDTAMYLCATSRAAESVEQFFGPGTRLTVL.

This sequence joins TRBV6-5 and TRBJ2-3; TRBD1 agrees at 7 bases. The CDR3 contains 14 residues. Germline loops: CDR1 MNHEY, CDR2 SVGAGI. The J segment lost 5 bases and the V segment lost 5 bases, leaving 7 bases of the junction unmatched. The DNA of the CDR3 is TGTGCCAGCAGTCCGTTAAGACAGGGAGATACGCAGTATTTT. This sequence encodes CASSPLRQGDTQYF.

The CDR3 spells CATSDGDSSNQPQHF. The CDR3 nucleotides read TGTGCCACCAGTGATGGGGACAGTAGCAATCAGCCCCAGCATTTT. This sequence joins TRBV24-1 and TRBJ1-5, with TRBD1 matching 7 bases. The CDR3 covers 15 residues. Trimming at V came to 3 bases and at J to 0 bases, leaving 1 base not matched to a gene. Germline lookup yields CDR1 KGHDR and CDR2 SFDVKD.

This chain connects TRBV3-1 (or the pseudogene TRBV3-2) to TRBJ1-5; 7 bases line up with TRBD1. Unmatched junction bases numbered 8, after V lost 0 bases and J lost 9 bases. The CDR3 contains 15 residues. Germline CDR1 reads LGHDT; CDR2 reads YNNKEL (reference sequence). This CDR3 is CASSQDLARGWPQHF. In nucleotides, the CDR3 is TGTGCCAGCAGCCAAGATTTGGCCAGGGGGTGGCCCCAGCATTTT.